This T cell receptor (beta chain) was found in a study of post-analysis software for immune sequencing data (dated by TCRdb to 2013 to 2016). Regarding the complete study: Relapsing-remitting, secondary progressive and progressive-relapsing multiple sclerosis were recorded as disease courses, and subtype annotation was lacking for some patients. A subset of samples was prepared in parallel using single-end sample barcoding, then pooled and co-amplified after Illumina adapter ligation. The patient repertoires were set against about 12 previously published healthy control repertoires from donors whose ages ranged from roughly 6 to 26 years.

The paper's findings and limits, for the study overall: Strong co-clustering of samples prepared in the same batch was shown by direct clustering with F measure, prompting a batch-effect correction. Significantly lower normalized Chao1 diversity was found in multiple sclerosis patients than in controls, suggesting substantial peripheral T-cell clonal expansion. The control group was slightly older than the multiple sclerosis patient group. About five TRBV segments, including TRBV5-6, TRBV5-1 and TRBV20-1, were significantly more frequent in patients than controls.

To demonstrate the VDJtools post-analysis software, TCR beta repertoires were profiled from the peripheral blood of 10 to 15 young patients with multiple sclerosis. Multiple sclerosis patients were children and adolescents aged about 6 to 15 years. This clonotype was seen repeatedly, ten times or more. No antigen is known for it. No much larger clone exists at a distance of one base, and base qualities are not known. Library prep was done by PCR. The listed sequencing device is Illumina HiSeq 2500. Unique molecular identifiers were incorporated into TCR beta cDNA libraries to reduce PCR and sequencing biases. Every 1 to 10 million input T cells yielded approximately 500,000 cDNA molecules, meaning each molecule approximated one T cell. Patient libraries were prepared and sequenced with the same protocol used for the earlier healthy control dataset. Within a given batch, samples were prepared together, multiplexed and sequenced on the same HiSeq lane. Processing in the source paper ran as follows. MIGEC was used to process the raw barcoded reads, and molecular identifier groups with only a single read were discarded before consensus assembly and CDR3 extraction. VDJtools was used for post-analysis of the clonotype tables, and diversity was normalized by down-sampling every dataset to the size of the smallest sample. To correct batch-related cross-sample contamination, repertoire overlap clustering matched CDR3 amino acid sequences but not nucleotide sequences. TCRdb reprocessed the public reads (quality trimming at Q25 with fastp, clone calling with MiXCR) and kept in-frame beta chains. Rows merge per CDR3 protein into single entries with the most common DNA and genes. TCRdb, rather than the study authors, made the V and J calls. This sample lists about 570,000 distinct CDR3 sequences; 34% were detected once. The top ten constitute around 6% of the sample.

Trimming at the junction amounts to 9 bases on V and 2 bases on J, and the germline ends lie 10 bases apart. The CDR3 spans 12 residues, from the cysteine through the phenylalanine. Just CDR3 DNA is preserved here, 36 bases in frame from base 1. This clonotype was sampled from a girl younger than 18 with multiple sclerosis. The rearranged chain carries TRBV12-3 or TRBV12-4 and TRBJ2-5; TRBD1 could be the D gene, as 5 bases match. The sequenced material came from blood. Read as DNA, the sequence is TGTGCCAGTGGGGCATTACAAGAGACCCAGTACTTC. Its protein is CASGALQETQYF.